These 27 T cell receptor beta chains share one sample of origin, sequenced in a study of CD8 T cells in ankylosing spondylitis. Regarding the study as a whole: The study identified a TCR beta motif of roughly eight highly homologous variants that appeared characteristic of ankylosing spondylitis blood.

Each CDR3 protein is one row after TCRdb ran MiXCR on the 5' RACE reads. Of roughly 700,000 distinct CDR3 sequences in the sample, roughly 20% were seen once. Antigen specificity for these receptors is unknown. What was sequenced was blood, either unsorted or a sorted T cell fraction (not recorded which). The receptor set was obtained from a male donor with ankylosing spondylitis.

This rearrangement joins TRBV6-2 or TRBV6-3 to TRBJ2-7; TRBD1 matches at 9 bases. The CDR3 extends over 14 amino acids. The V segment lost 5 bases and the J segment 6 bases; nucleotides outside the gene matches: 8. Germline V CDR1 and CDR2: MNHEY, SVGEGT. The CDR3 DNA sequence: TGTGCCAGCAGTGGGACAGGGCGGGGCGGCGAGCAGTACTTC. Its translation: CASSGTGRGGEQYF.

The chain couples TRBV2 to TRBJ1-1, with 7 bases lining up with TRBD1. The germline V gene encodes CDR1 SNHLY and CDR2 FYNNEI. Trimming took 6 bases from V and 4 from J; bases not matched to a gene: 8. The CDR3 totals 14 residues. The CDR3, as DNA: TGTGCCAGCAGGAAGGACAGGTTCGGCACTGAAGCTTTCTTT. Encoded protein: CASRKDRFGTEAFF.

The chain links TRBV7-8 to TRBJ1-5, with D possibly matching TRBD1 (6 bases). Per the germline V gene, CDR1 is SGHVS and CDR2 is FQNEAQ. V was cut by 1 base and J by 4 bases, with 11 bases left in between. The CDR3 has 15 residues. The CDR3 DNA sequence: TGTGCCAGCAGCTTAGAAACCAGGGGTAATCAGCCCCAGCATTTT. The encoded protein is CASSLETRGNQPQHF.

This clonotype has just a few counts. The chain joins TRBV5-1 to TRBJ2-2; TRBD2 is a possible D gene (5 bases). Deletions cut 0 bases from V and 0 bases from J, with 12 bases between. The CDR3 spans 17 residues. Germline V gene sequence: CDR1 SGHRS, CDR2 YFSETQ. CDR3: CASSLGAGPANTGELFF. The CDR3, as DNA: TGCGCCAGCAGCTTGGGTGCGGGTCCCGCGAACACCGGGGAGCTGTTTTTT.

This chain connects TRBV7-9 to TRBJ2-1; no firm D call. Germline V gene lookup returns CDR1 SEHNR and CDR2 FQNEAQ (reference sequence). The CDR3 is made up of 13 amino acids. Trimming removed 5 bases at V and 3 bases at J, with 8 bases between. DNA for the CDR3: TGTGCCAGCAGCCAACCTCTCTACAATGAGCAGTTCTTC. Protein product: CASSQPLYNEQFF.

This clonotype showed up just a few times. V is TRBV6-2 or TRBV6-3 and J is TRBJ1-2; 10 bases are shared with TRBD1. V dropped 2 bases and J dropped 3; count of bases not matched to a gene: 3. The CDR3 has 15 residues. Germline V gene data show CDR1 as MNHEY and CDR2 as SVGEGT. This CDR3 is CASSYGTGVYYGYTF. In DNA, the CDR3 is TGTGCCAGCAGTTACGGGACAGGGGTCTACTATGGCTACACCTTC.

This clonotype was found many times. The J gene is TRBJ2-2, the V gene TRBV20-1, with D possibly being TRBD1 or TRBD2 (6 bases each). Germline values: CDR1 DFQATT, CDR2 SNEGSKA (reference sequence). The CDR3 length is 17 residues. Trimming left V 5 bases short and J 0 bases short, with 19 bases between. CDR3 residues: CSAPRQGTFSNTGELFF. CDR3 coding DNA: TGCAGTGCTCCCCGCCAGGGGACTTTTTCGAACACCGGGGAGCTGTTTTTT.

This clonotype was seen only a few times. The rearrangement links TRBV6-5 to TRBJ2-2; D call uncertain. The V and J ends lost 5 bases and 6 bases respectively, with 7 bases between them. Germline CDR1 is MNHEY and CDR2 is SVGAGI. The CDR3 length is 12 residues. The CDR3: CASSPDPGELFF. The CDR3 region has the DNA TGTGCCAGCAGTCCCGATCCCGGGGAGCTGTTTTTT.

This clonotype came up a few times. This sequence joins TRBV4-1 and TRBJ1-1, with a weak D call TRBD1 (5 bases). Germline assignment: CDR1 MGHRA and CDR2 YSYEKL. CDR3 length: 17 residues. With 0 bases removed from V and 3 bases from J, the gap between germline ends came to 17 bases. The CDR3 loop reads CASSQEGRRRADTEAFF. The CDR3, as DNA: TGCGCCAGCAGCCAAGAGGGGCGAAGGAGGGCTGACACTGAAGCTTTCTTT.

This clonotype was picked up a small number of times. The CDR3 spells CAMGFPPPEGELFF. The CDR3 coding sequence is TGTGCCATGGGATTTCCACCACCGGAGGGGGAGCTGTTTTTT. This rearrangement joins TRBV10-3 to TRBJ2-2, with no clear D. CDR3 size: 14 residues. In germline, CDR1 is ENHRY, CDR2 SYGVKD. With 9 bases removed from V and 8 bases from J, the gap between germline ends came to 19 bases.

This clonotype was seen more than once but under ten times. The V and J genes are TRBV29-1 and TRBJ1-2, with D unresolved. V dropped 2 bases and J dropped 8 bases, with 9 bases sitting between them. The CDR3 runs to 11 residues. Per germline, CDR1 SQVTM and CDR2 ANQGSEA. As DNA, the CDR3 is TGCAGCGTTGAAAGGATGTCGGGCTACACCTTC. Protein: CSVERMSGYTF.

This rearrangement joins TRBV9 to TRBJ2-7; the D gene is possibly TRBD1 (5 bases). This CDR3 is built from 12 residues. Germline loops: CDR1 SGDLS, CDR2 YYNGEE. V was trimmed by 0 bases and J by 5 bases, leaving 6 bases between them. CDR3 protein: CASSVAGNEQYF. CDR3 DNA sequence: TGTGCCAGCAGCGTAGCAGGGAACGAGCAGTACTTC.

A remark on this clonotype: Being one base from a much bigger clone, this may be a read error. The rearrangement joins TRBV28 to TRBJ2-7, with D perhaps matching TRBD2 (5 bases). Trimming left V 2 bases short and J 5 bases short, with 7 bases between. CDR3 length: 12 residues. Germline CDR1 and CDR2: MDHEN and SYDVKM. This chain's CDR3 is CASSLARDEQYF. The CDR3 DNA follows: TGTGCCAGCAGTTTAGCGCGGGACGAGCAGTACTTC.

The chain recombines TRBV10-3 with TRBJ2-1; 7 nucleotides line up with TRBD2. This CDR3 region has 18 residues. The germline V gene has CDR1 ENHRY and CDR2 SYGVKD. After removal of 10 bases from V and 6 bases from J, the junction contained 24 bases not matched to a gene. As DNA, the CDR3 is TGTGCCACATCATTCACGGGAGGCACACCCGGATTAGGCAATGAGCAGTTCTTC. Protein product: CATSFTGGTPGLGNEQFF.

This chain connects TRBV6-1 to TRBJ1-1; 9 bases match TRBD1. V shed 6 bases, J shed 1 base, and the junction held 9 bases outside the gene matches. Germline loops: CDR1 MNHNS, CDR2 SASEGT. The CDR3 runs 16 residues. The CDR3 DNA follows: TGTGCCAGCAGGAGTAACCCGGGACAGGGGAACACTGAAGCTTTCTTT. Its translation is CASRSNPGQGNTEAFF.

With regard to this clonotype: A junction boundary mismatches the germline segment, possibly from a read error. V is TRBV12-3 or TRBV12-4 and J is TRBJ1-1, with D perhaps TRBD1 (5 bases). CDR3 length: 18 amino acids. CDR3 in amino acids: CAISLGSLKGIMNTEAFF. Written as DNA, the CDR3 is TGTGCCATCAGTTTAGGAAGTCTCAAGGGGATCATGAACACTGAAGCTTTCTTT.

Only a few counts were recorded for this clonotype. The V call is TRBV7-9, the J call TRBJ2-4, with D perhaps matching TRBD1 (5 bases). The length of the CDR3 is 13 residues. Trimming left V 8 bases short and J 0 bases short, with 8 bases between. CDR1 and CDR2 (germline): SEHNR, FQNEAQ (reference sequence). The DNA for the CDR3 is TGTGCCAGCCAGGGCGTAGCCAAAAACATTCAGTACTTC. It is translated as CASQGVAKNIQYF.

This rearrangement joins TRBV5-1 to TRBJ2-5, with TRBD2 identical over 9 bases. Germline lookup yields CDR1 SGHRS and CDR2 YFSETQ. J lost 4 bases, V lost 5 bases, and 9 bases had no gene match. The CDR3 is 15 amino acids. Here the CDR3 DNA reads TGCGCCAGCAGACCCGGACTAGCGTTACGAGAGACCCAGTACTTC. Protein sequence: CASRPGLALRETQYF.

This clonotype was recorded many times. The gene calls are TRBV12-3 or TRBV12-4 and TRBJ1-1; D not resolved. Trimming removed 5 bases from V and 1 base from J, with 11 bases in between. The CDR3 has 14 residues. DNA of the CDR3: TGTGCCAGCAGTCCCCGTTTAGGGAACACTGAAGCTTTCTTT. Its translation: CASSPRLGNTEAFF.

The CDR3 nucleotides read TGCGCCAGCAGCTTGGAACACGGCACAGATACGCAGTATTTT. Protein: CASSLEHGTDTQYF. V gene TRBV5-1 combines with J gene TRBJ2-3; D unclear. With 0 bases removed from V and 1 base from J, the gap between germline ends came to 6 bases. The CDR3 has 14 residues. CDR1 and CDR2 from the germline V gene are SGHRS and YFSETQ.

This clonotype was detected only a few times. This chain uses TRBV6-1 with TRBJ2-3; D not certain. The CDR3 covers 14 residues. Germline loops: CDR1 MNHNS, CDR2 SASEGT. Trimming cost V 4 bases and J 0 bases, with 8 bases left between them. For the CDR3, the DNA is TGTGCCAGCAGTGTGGTACCTAGCACAGATACGCAGTATTTT. Translation: CASSVVPSTDTQYF.

This clonotype was seen only once. This chain joins TRBV30 and TRBJ1-1, with D perhaps matching TRBD1 (5 bases). V gave up 2 bases and J gave up 6 bases, with 13 bases separating them. The CDR3 is 13 residues long. Germline CDR1 is GTSNPN and CDR2 is SVGIG (reference sequence). The CDR3, as DNA: TGTGCCTGGAGTATAGGGGTTGGAGCTGAAGCTTTCTTT. Encoded protein: CAWSIGVGAEAFF.

This sequence joins TRBV20-1 and TRBJ1-5; D is ambiguous. Deletions cut 4 bases from V and 0 bases from J, with 10 bases between. From germline, CDR1 is DFQATT and CDR2 SNEGSKA (reference sequence). CDR3 length: 14 residues. As DNA, the CDR3 is TGCAGTGCTAACCCCGTCGTTAGCAATCAGCCCCAGCATTTT. Its translation: CSANPVVSNQPQHF.

This chain links TRBV28 with TRBJ1-1; tentative D call: TRBD1 (5 bases). This CDR3 contains 16 residues. Germline V gene lookup returns CDR1 MDHEN and CDR2 SYDVKM. V dropped 6 bases and J dropped 0 bases, with 17 bases sitting between them. This CDR3 reads CASRLPSTVMNTEAFF. The CDR3 DNA reads TGTGCCAGCAGACTCCCTTCGACAGTCATGAACACTGAAGCTTTCTTT.

The CDR3, as DNA: TGTGCCAGCAGCTTAGGGTGGGAGGGCTACAATGAGCAGTTCTTC. It encodes CASSLGWEGYNEQFF. V and J are TRBV13 and TRBJ2-1; 7 nucleotides line up with TRBD2. J was trimmed by 3 bases and V by 0 bases; bases with no gene match: 2. This CDR3 region has 15 residues. The germline V gene has CDR1 PRHDT and CDR2 FYEKMQ (reference sequence).

This clonotype was recorded a few times. V gene TRBV27 combines with J gene TRBJ2-5, with TRBD2 matching over 7 bases. In germline, CDR1 is MNHEY, CDR2 SMNVEV (reference sequence). J lost 5 bases, V lost 5 bases, and 11 bases had no gene match. This CDR3 contains 15 residues. As DNA, the CDR3 is TGTGCCAGCAGTCCCGAGGGTCAGGGAGGGGAGACCCAGTACTTC. Residues: CASSPEGQGGETQYF.

In its sample, this clonotype was seen a few times. V and J are TRBV12-3 or TRBV12-4 and TRBJ1-5; perhaps TRBD1 as D (6 bases). Trimming took 6 bases from V and 6 from J, leaving 12 bases between them. The CDR3 is made up of 13 amino acids. The CDR3 DNA follows: TGTGCCAGCAGCTATACAGGGAGTCAGCCCCAGCATTTT. Translated: CASSYTGSQPQHF.